This TCR beta chain was sequenced during a study of cytomegalovirus exposure and HLA in healthy donors. Use of 60 Vbeta and 13 Jbeta primers characterized the PCR. Data came from immunoSEQ multiplex PCR; TCRdb stores just in-frame clones and leaves some out. The sample has about 140,000 clones; nearly 80% are singletons. Findings and limits, study-wide: Productive status was seen about 90% or about 30% of the time for most TCR beta V segments in an earlier analysis. Among CMV-associated TCR beta chains, most appeared HLA-restricted in a later analysis. Listed as cytomegalovirus-associated were roughly 180 TCR beta chains. Across donors, most TCRs were seen rarely, yet some public ones were widespread.

As for this clone: Its antigen is unidentified.

This CDR3 is 14 amino acids long. V was trimmed by 3 bases and J by 4 bases, leaving 13 bases between them. Per germline, CDR1 SGHNT and CDR2 YYREEE (reference sequence). The chain links TRBV5-4 to TRBJ1-2; a possible D gene is TRBD1 (5 bases). This TCR came from a male donor in good health and CMV-seronegative. Sample: PBMCs. CDR3 in DNA: TGTGCCAGCAGCTCGGGCAGGGCAGCCTATGGCTACACCTTC. Amino acid sequence: CASSSGRAAYGYTF.